Listed below are T cell receptor beta chains from one sample, sequenced in a study of T cells in Graves' hyperthyroidism and ophthalmopathy. In TCRdb, the multiplex PCR reads were re-called with MiXCR into one record per CDR3 protein. The table has about 660,000 distinct CDR3 sequences, 40% to 55% seen once. The sample consisted of peripheral blood or thyroid tissue (not recorded which). The receptor source for this set is an adult man with Graves' disease, either hyperthyroidism or ophthalmopathy (not recorded which). Both conserved end residues are part of each CDR3. The order of the fields is D gene, J gene, clone size, V gene, CDR3 DNA, CDR3 protein. A D gene is named only where the DNA matches it firmly. A clone size is listed for some rows: how often the clone was seen (once, few, many), or a class if it is expanded.

>NA|TRBJ2-7|few|TRBV20-1
TGCAGTGCAGAAGAGGCCCTAGGCTCCTACGAGCAGTACTTC
CSAEEALGSYEQYF
>NA|TRBJ2-7|many|TRBV9
TGTGCCAGCAGCGGAAGAACTAGCTACGAGCAGTACTTC
CASSGRTSYEQYF
>TRBD1|TRBJ1-1|NA|TRBV10-3
TGTGCCATCAGTGAGTCACCGGGACAGGATGAAGCTTTCTTT
CAISESPGQDEAFF
>TRBD1|TRBJ2-1|NA|TRBV11-2
TGTGCCAGTAGTATAGATGCACAGGGGCGGCCTGAGCAGTTCTTC
CASSIDAQGRPEQFF
>NA|TRBJ1-5|many|TRBV15
TGTGCCACCAGCAGAGATCGGGGGGGCGGTCAGCCCCAGCATTTT
CATSRDRGGGQPQHF
>NA|TRBJ1-2|NA|TRBV9
TGTGCCAGCAGTTTTATGTTGGGGACACCTACTAACTATGGCTACACCTTC
CASSFMLGTPTNYGYTF
>TRBD1|TRBJ2-7|NA|TRBV11-2
TGTGCCAGCAGCGGCGGGACAGGGGGCGAGCAGTACTTC
CASSGGTGGEQYF
>TRBD1|TRBJ1-6|NA|TRBV29-1
TGCAGCGCCCGGACAGGGATCACCTATAATTCACCCCTCCACTTT
CSARTGITYNSPLHF
>TRBD2|TRBJ2-2|NA|TRBV29-1
TGCAGCGTTGAAGATGCGGGGACTAGCGGGGGGACCGCCGGGGAGCTGTTTTTT
CSVEDAGTSGGTAGELFF
>NA|TRBJ2-5|NA|TRBV7-2
TGTGCTAGTCCCCAGACAAGAAACCAAGAGACCCAGTACTTC
CASPQTRNQETQYF
>NA|TRBJ1-4|few|TRBV12-3/TRBV12-4
TGTGCCAGCAGTTTCGGTGGCGGCCCAGGTGAAAAACTGTTTTTT
CASSFGGGPGEKLFF
>NA|TRBJ2-2|few|TRBV5-1
TGCGCCAGCAGCTTGATCCCGAACACCGGGGAGCTGTTTTTT
CASSLIPNTGELFF
>NA|TRBJ1-5|few|TRBV2
TGTGCCAGCAGCCAGCGCGGGCTTCCGAGGCAGCCCCAGCATTTT
CASSQRGLPRQPQHF
>NA|TRBJ1-1|few|TRBV7-9
TGTGCCAGCAGCGTCGGGGCAGGGGTGAACACTGAAGCTTTCTTT
CASSVGAGVNTEAFF
>NA|TRBJ2-2|NA|TRBV10-3
TGTGCCATCAGTGAAGACATCTCAATGGGTGAAACCGGGGAGCTGTTTTTT
CAISEDISMGETGELFF
>TRBD2|TRBJ2-3|NA|TRBV24-1
TGTGCCACCAGTGACCTCAGCGGGGGGGATACAGATACGCAGTATTTT
CATSDLSGGDTDTQYF
>NA|TRBJ1-5|NA|TRBV20-1
TGCAGTGCTCTAGAGAGCAATCAGCCCCAGCATTTT
CSALESNQPQHF
>NA|TRBJ2-7|NA|TRBV20-1
TGCAGTGCTAGAGGCTTTGCGGCTGGATACGAGCAGTACTTC
CSARGFAAGYEQYF
>TRBD2|TRBJ2-7|NA|TRBV7-2
TGTGCCAGCAGCCCCGGACTAGCGGCGTTCGAGCAGTACTTC
CASSPGLAAFEQYF
>NA|TRBJ2-7|NA|TRBV7-8
TGTGCCAGCAGCTTAGCGGGGAGCTACCCCTACGAGCAGTACTTC
CASSLAGSYPYEQYF
>TRBD1|TRBJ1-1|NA|TRBV7-3
TGTGCCAGCAGCTTAGCACAGGGGGTGAGCACTGAAGCTTTCTTT
CASSLAQGVSTEAFF
>NA|TRBJ2-3|NA|TRBV10-3
TGTGCCATCAGTGAAGAGAGCGGCAGCCTGTATTTT
CAISEESGSLYF
>NA|TRBJ1-3|NA|TRBV29-1
TGCAGCGTTGGACGGATGAACACCATATATTTT
CSVGRMNTIYF
>TRBD1|TRBJ2-7|few|TRBV19
TGTGCCAGTAGTGCCCGCCGACAGGGCCTCTACGAGCAGTACTTC
CASSARRQGLYEQYF
>TRBD1|TRBJ1-2|NA|TRBV29-1
TGCAGCGTTGAACCCTTGGGACAGGGGGATGGCTACACCTTC
CSVEPLGQGDGYTF
>NA|TRBJ1-2|NA|TRBV25-1
TGTGCCAGCAGTCTTACCGGGGACGGAAGCTATACTAACTATGGCTACACCTTC
CASSLTGDGSYTNYGYTF
>NA|TRBJ1-2|many|TRBV6-5
TGTGCCAGCAGCCGCAGGGTCAGCGACACCTTC
CASSRRVSDTF
>NA|TRBJ2-7|many|TRBV12-3/TRBV12-4
TGTGCCAGCAGCTTGCGGGGTAACTCCTACGAGCAGTACTTC
CASSLRGNSYEQYF
>NA|TRBJ1-5|NA|TRBV10-3
TGTGCCAGCAGTGAGTCAGAGTATAGCAATCAGCCCCAGCATTTT
CASSESEYSNQPQHF
>NA|TRBJ2-5|NA|TRBV7-7
TGTGCTAGAGCCCAGGGGGGGAAGGAGACCCAGTACTTC
CARAQGGKETQYF
>TRBD2|TRBJ2-7|few|TRBV7-8
TGTGCCAGCAGCTTATCGGGCCTAGCGGGGACTGGGGGTGCCTACGAGCAGTACTTC
CASSLSGLAGTGGAYEQYF
>NA|TRBJ1-1|NA|TRBV12-3/TRBV12-4
TGTGCCAGCAGTTCCCTAGGACAGCCAAACACTGAAGCTTTCTTT
CASSSLGQPNTEAFF
>NA|TRBJ1-2|many|TRBV10-3
TGTGCCATCAGTGACCCGACGGCAGGGAACTATGGCTACACCTTC
CAISDPTAGNYGYTF
>TRBD1|TRBJ1-5|NA|TRBV6-5
TGTGCCAGCAGTGGAAAGACAGGGGGCGCCCATTATAGCAATCAGCCCCAGCATTTT
CASSGKTGGAHYSNQPQHF
>NA|TRBJ2-5|NA|TRBV2
TGTGCCAGCCAACACGAGGGTTTGGAGACCCAGTACTTC
CASQHEGLETQYF
>NA|TRBJ1-5|NA|TRBV6-1
TGTGCCGGCAGGCGATCGACAGGCTTTAATCAGCCCCAGCATTTT
CAGRRSTGFNQPQHF
>NA|TRBJ2-5|NA|TRBV7-6
TGTGCCAGCAGCTTAGGTACAGGGAGGGAAGAGACCCAGTACTTC
CASSLGTGREETQYF
>NA|TRBJ1-2|NA|TRBV20-1
TGCAGTGCTAGAGATCAGGAGCGAGAAGCTAACTATGGCTACACCTTC
CSARDQEREANYGYTF
>NA|TRBJ1-1|NA|TRBV7-2
TGTGCCAGCAGTCCCCTGAACCCAACAGCGAACACTGAAGCTTTCTTT
CASSPLNPTANTEAFF
>NA|TRBJ1-1|NA|TRBV7-2
TGTGCCAGCAGCCAGACCCTGGGCCCCTCATTTGAAGCTTTCTTT
CASSQTLGPSFEAFF